The sequence of this T cell receptor beta chain was determined in a study of long-term antiretroviral therapy in people with HIV. Study-level results: Clonal expansions arising prior to ART prevailed in the repertoire at every time point. Post-ART diversity increased but stayed below transplant donor controls.

This clone was seen only once. Its matching antigen is unknown. Donors each had at least one pre-ART PBMC sample and at least two post-ART ones. Samples held roughly 0.95-10 million cryopreserved PBMC before DNA extraction. immunoSEQ v3.0 was run at survey level. TCRdb's copy holds only in-frame clones and misses some; the assay was immunoSEQ multiplex PCR. The sample consists of some 20,000 clones, about four fifths of them appearing once. The sample in question was unsorted PBMCs, obtained 0.9 years after starting antiretroviral therapy. This sequence was found in a man in his late teens or twenties with HIV.

The CDR3 DNA is TGTGCCAGCAGTTTAGGTGGGGATGAGCAGTTCTTC. Its protein is CASSLGGDEQFF. V gene TRBV27 combines with J gene TRBJ2-1, with D unclear. Trimming pared 2 bases from V and 8 bases from J, leaving 7 bases between. The CDR3 length is 12 residues. Germline V gene sequence: CDR1 MNHEY, CDR2 SMNVEV (reference sequence).